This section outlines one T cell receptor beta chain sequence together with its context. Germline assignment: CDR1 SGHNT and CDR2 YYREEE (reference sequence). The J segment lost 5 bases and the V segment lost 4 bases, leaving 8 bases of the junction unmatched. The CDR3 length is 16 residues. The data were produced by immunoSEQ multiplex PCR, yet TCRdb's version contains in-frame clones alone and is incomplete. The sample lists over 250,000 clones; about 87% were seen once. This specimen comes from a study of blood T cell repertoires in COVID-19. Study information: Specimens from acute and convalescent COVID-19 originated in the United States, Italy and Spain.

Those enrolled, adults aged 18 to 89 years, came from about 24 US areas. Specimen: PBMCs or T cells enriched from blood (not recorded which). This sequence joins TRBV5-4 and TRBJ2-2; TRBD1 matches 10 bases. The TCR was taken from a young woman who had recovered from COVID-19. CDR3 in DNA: TGTGCCAGCAGCCTTAAACCGGGACAGGGGACCGGGGAGCTGTTTTTT. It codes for CASSLKPGQGTGELFF.